This TCR beta chain was identified in a study of CD8 T cells in ankylosing spondylitis. Germline V gives CDR1 SNHLY, CDR2 FYNNEI. The CDR3 runs 9 residues. Trimming left V 10 bases short and J 7 bases short, with 7 bases between. MiXCR, run by TCRdb on the 5' RACE reads, gives a single entry per CDR3 protein. The sample carries 250,000 to 300,000 distinct CDR3 sequences, around 18% recorded once. The rearrangement links TRBV2 to TRBJ2-5; TRBD2 might be the D (6 bases). The TCR sequence derives from a male donor with ankylosing spondylitis or in good health (not recorded which). The sample was blood, either unsorted or a sorted T cell fraction (not recorded which). DNA of the CDR3: TGTGCCATGGGGGGGACCCAGTACTTC. This codes for CAMGGTQYF. The complete variable domain, with remaining parts taken from reference TRBV2 and TRBJ2-5, reads EPEVTQTPSHQVTQMGQEVILRCVPISNHLYFYWYRQILGQKVEFLVSFYNNEISEKSEIFDDQFSVERPDGSNFTLKIRSTKLEDSAMYFCAMGGTQYFGPGTRLLVL.